This is a list of T cell receptor beta chains from one sample in a study of long-term antiretroviral therapy in people with HIV. Sequenced by immunoSEQ multiplex PCR; TCRdb stores in-frame clones only, minus some. The sample shows tens of thousands of clones, 86% of them seen only once. This specimen was unsorted PBMCs, taken 1.2 years after starting antiretroviral therapy. The receptors derive from a man between 50 and 59 years old with HIV. CDR3s include the opening cysteine and the closing phenylalanine or tryptophan. The D gene is left open where the match is weak. Size tells how often a clone was seen (once, few, many) or the class of an expanded clone, and some rows leave it out.

j_call v_call clone_size d_call cdr3_nt cdr3_aa
TRBJ2-5 TRBV30 . . TGTGCCTGGAGCCTCAAAGAGACCCAGTACTTC CAWSLKETQYF
TRBJ2-7 TRBV27 . TRBD1 TGTGCCAGCAGTTGGGGACAGTCTAAGAGCTCCTACGAGCAGTACTTC CASSWGQSKSSYEQYF
TRBJ2-5 TRBV4-1 . TRBD2 TGCGCCAGCAGCCAAGAATCGCCTGGTGGCGGGGGGAGACAAGAGACCCAGTACTTC CASSQESPGGGGRQETQYF
TRBJ2-2 TRBV2 . . TGTGCCAGCACACGGGGGATTTCGCGAGGAACCGGGGAGCTGTTTTTT CASTRGISRGTGELFF
TRBJ2-2 TRBV6-1 medium-sized . TGTGCCAGCAGTAAGGGTTGGGGCACCGGGGAGCTGTTTTTT CASSKGWGTGELFF
TRBJ2-1 TRBV5-4 . . TGTGCCAGCAGCTTGGTGGAGGGCGGTCCGCAGTTCTTC CASSLVEGGPQFF
TRBJ1-3 TRBV5-6 . . TGTGCCAGCAGCTTGGCCGGGGGGAACACCATATATTTT CASSLAGGNTIYF
TRBJ1-1 TRBV19 . TRBD1 TGTGCCAGTAGTAGGACAGGCGAGTACACTGAAGCTTTCTTT CASSRTGEYTEAFF
TRBJ1-1 TRBV2 . . TGTGCCAGCAGTGGGTACAGGCACACTGAAGCTTTCTTT CASSGYRHTEAFF
TRBJ1-1 TRBV11-2 . . TGTGCCAGCAGCTTACATGGGAACACTGAAGCTTTCTTT CASSLHGNTEAFF
TRBJ2-7 TRBV14 . TRBD2 TGTGCCAGCTCGCGAGGGACTAGCGGGGGGCAAGGAATACTCTACGAGCAGTACTTC CASSRGTSGGQGILYEQYF
TRBJ1-2 TRBV28 . . TGTGCCAGCAGCCTTCCTCAGGGGAGAGCTAACTATGGCTACACCTTC CASSLPQGRANYGYTF
TRBJ2-7 TRBV29-1 once . TGCAGCGTTGAAGAGGAGCAAGAGCAGTACTTC CSVEEEQEQYF
TRBJ2-1 TRBV9 . TRBD2 TGTGCCAGCAGCGTGGGGACTAGCGTTTATGGTGAGCAGTTCTTC CASSVGTSVYGEQFF
TRBJ2-7 TRBV10-2 . TRBD1 TGCGCCAGCAGGGCTCCGGGACAGACCTACGAGCAGTACTTC CASRAPGQTYEQYF
TRBJ2-4 TRBV19 . . TGTGCCAGTAGTACCCTAGACAGGGAGGACATTCAGTACTTC CASSTLDREDIQYF
TRBJ2-7 TRBV30 . TRBD2 TGTGCCTGGAGCCGGGACGGGGGGTTTTACGAGCAGTACTTC CAWSRDGGFYEQYF
TRBJ2-3 TRBV9 . . TGTGCCAGCAGCGTTAGAGCGGGACAGGCCAGCACAGATACGCAGTATTTT CASSVRAGQASTDTQYF
TRBJ2-1 TRBV2 once . TGTGCCAGCATCCGGGACTCCTACAATGAGCAGTTCTTC CASIRDSYNEQFF
TRBJ1-2 TRBV28 . . TGTGCCAGCAGTTTAGGGGGCGGGACATCTAGGGGCTACACCTTC CASSLGGGTSRGYTF
TRBJ2-3 TRBV28 . . TGTGCCAGCAGTTTAGCAGATACGCAGTATTTT CASSLADTQYF
TRBJ1-3 TRBV6-5 once . TGTGCCAGCACCTCCGAGGGACTTGGAAACACCATATATTTT CASTSEGLGNTIYF
TRBJ2-1 TRBV7-9 few TRBD2 TGTGCCAGCAGCCCACCTTACCGACTAGCGGGGGGCCGAAATGAGCAGTTCTTC CASSPPYRLAGGRNEQFF
TRBJ2-7 TRBV6-1 . TRBD1 TGTGCCAGCAGGGATAGACAGGGGGCATCTTACGAGCAGTACTTC CASRDRQGASYEQYF
TRBJ1-3 TRBV28 . TRBD1 TGTGCCAGCAGTCTGAGACAGGGGGGTGGAAACACCATATATTTT CASSLRQGGGNTIYF
TRBJ2-2 TRBV7-2 once TRBD1 TGTGCCAGCAGCTTAGTCGGGACAGGAAACACCGGGGAGCTGTTTTTT CASSLVGTGNTGELFF
TRBJ1-2 TRBV28 . . TGTGCCAGCAGGCCCTGGGGGGAGACTAACTATGGCTACACCTTC CASRPWGETNYGYTF
TRBJ1-1 TRBV19 once TRBD1 TGTGCCAGTAGTACCCCGCGTGTCCGGGGACAGGGGGGTTCTGAAGCTTTCTTT CASSTPRVRGQGGSEAFF
TRBJ1-2 TRBV5-1 . . TGCGCCAGCAGCCCGAGCGGCGGGAACTATGGCTACACCTTC CASSPSGGNYGYTF
TRBJ1-1 TRBV5-1 . . TGCGCCAGCAGCTTGGGCGCTGAAGCTTTCTTT CASSLGAEAFF
TRBJ1-5 TRBV2 . TRBD1 TGTGCCAGCAGAAGGGGGCAGAATCAGCCCCAGCATTTT CASRRGQNQPQHF
TRBJ1-3 TRBV19 once . TGTGCCAGTAACGGGGGGATCTCTGGAAACACCATATATTTT CASNGGISGNTIYF
TRBJ2-7 TRBV4-2 . TRBD1 TGTGCCAGCAGCCAACCCGGACAGGGCCCCGAGCAGTACTTC CASSQPGQGPEQYF
TRBJ1-2 TRBV5-5 . . TGTGCCAGCAGCTTAAGGACGGGAGATCACTATGGCTACACCTTC CASSLRTGDHYGYTF
TRBJ2-5 TRBV7-2 . TRBD1 TGTGCCAGCAGCTTCAACAGGGGGCGGGAGACCCAGTACTTC CASSFNRGRETQYF
TRBJ1-2 TRBV5-8 . . TGTGCCAGCACCCTGGGGTGGGACTATGGCTACACCTTC CASTLGWDYGYTF
TRBJ2-6 TRBV9 once TRBD2 TGTGCCAGCAGCCCTCGGACTAGCGGCTTTTCCTCTGGGGCCAACGTCCTGACTTTC CASSPRTSGFSSGANVLTF
TRBJ2-1 TRBV6-5 . . TGTGCCAGCACCTTAAGCGGCAACTCCTACAATGAGCAGTTCTTC CASTLSGNSYNEQFF
TRBJ2-7 TRBV6-5 . TRBD1 TGTGCCAGCAGACGGGGGCGGGACAGGGGATACGAGCAGTACTTC CASRRGRDRGYEQYF
TRBJ1-1 TRBV6-5 . . TGTGCCAGCAGTTACTCGGGCAGACAAGCTTTCTTT CASSYSGRQAFF
TRBJ1-6 TRBV25-1 . . TGTGCCAGCAGTGAAGGGGGGACCTATAATTCACCCCTCCACTTT CASSEGGTYNSPLHF